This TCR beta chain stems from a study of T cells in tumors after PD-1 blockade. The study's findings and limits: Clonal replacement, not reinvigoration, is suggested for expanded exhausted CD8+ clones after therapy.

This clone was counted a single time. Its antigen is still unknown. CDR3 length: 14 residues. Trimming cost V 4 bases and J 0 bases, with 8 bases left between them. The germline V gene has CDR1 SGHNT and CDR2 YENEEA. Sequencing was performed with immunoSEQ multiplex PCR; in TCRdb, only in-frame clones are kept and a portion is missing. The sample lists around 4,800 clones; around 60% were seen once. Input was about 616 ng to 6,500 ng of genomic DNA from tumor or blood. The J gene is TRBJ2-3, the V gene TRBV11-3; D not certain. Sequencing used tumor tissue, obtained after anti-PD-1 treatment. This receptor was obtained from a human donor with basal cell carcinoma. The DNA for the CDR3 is TGTGCCAGCAGCTCTCACGGGAGCACAGATACGCAGTATTTT. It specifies CASSSHGSTDTQYF.